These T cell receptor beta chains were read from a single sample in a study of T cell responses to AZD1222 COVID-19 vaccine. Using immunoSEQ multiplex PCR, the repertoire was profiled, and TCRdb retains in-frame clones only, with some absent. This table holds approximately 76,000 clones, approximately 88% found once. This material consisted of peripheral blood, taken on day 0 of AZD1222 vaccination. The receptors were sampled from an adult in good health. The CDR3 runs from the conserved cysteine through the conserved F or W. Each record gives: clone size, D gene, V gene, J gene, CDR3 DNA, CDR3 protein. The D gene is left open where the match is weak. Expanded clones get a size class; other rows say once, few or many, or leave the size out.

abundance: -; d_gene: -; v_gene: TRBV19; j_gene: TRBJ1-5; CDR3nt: TGTGCCAGTAGTCCAATCCTCCAGCCCCAGCATTTT; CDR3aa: CASSPILQPQHF
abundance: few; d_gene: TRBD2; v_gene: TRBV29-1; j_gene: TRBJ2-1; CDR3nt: TGCAGCGTCCCTCCGGGACTAGCGGGTAACAATGAGCAGTTCTTC; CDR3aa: CSVPPGLAGNNEQFF
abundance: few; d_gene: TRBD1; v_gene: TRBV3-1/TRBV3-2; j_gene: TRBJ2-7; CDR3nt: TGTGCCAGCAGCCAAACCGGGACAGGTGGCAACGAGCAGTACTTC; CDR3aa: CASSQTGTGGNEQYF
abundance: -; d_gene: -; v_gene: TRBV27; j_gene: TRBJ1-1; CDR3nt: TGTGCCAGCAGTTTTCGGGGTCGGGGGGCCATCCCACACGGGGTCGTTGGTGAAGCTTTCTTT; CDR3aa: CASSFRGRGAIPHGVVGEAFF
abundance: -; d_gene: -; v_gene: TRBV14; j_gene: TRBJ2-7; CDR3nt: TGTGCCAGCAGCCAAGACACAGCCCTCTACGAGCAGTACTTC; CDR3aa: CASSQDTALYEQYF
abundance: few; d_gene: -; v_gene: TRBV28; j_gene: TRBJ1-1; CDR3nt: TGTGCCAGCAGTCCAGCCACAGGGAACACTGAAGCTTTCTTT; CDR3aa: CASSPATGNTEAFF
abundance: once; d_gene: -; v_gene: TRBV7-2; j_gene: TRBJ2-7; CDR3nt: TGTGCCAGCAGCAAGGGACACTACTACGAGCAGTACTTC; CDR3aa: CASSKGHYYEQYF
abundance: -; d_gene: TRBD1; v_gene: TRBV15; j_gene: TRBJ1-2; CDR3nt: TGTGCCACCAGCAGAGAACAGGACAGGAATTATGGCTACACCTTC; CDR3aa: CATSREQDRNYGYTF
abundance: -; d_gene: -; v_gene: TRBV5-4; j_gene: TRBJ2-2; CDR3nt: TGTGCCAGCAAAGGAGAGGGCACCGGGGAGCTGTTTTTT; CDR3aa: CASKGEGTGELFF
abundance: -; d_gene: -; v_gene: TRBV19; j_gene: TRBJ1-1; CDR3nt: TGTGCCAGTAGTCCGAACACTGTGAACACTGAAGCTTTCTTT; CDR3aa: CASSPNTVNTEAFF
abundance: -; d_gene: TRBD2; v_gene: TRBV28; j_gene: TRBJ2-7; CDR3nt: TGTGCCACCCGTGGCGGACTAGCCTACGAGCAGTACTTC; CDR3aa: CATRGGLAYEQYF
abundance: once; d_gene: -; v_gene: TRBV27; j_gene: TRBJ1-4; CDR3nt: TGTGCCAGCAGTTTAGACCGATGGGATGAAAAACTGTTTTTT; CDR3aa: CASSLDRWDEKLFF
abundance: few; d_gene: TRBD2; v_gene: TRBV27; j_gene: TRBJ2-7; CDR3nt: TGTGCCAGCAGCCCTTACCTCACCCTAGCGGGAGGTTCCTACGAGCAGTACTTC; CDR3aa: CASSPYLTLAGGSYEQYF
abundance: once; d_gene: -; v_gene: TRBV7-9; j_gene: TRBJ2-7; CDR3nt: TGTGCCAGCAGCCTGACAGGTAACTACGAGCAGTACTTC; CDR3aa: CASSLTGNYEQYF
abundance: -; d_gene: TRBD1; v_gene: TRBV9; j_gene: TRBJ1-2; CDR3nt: TGTGCCAGCAGCACCGGGACAGGGGCCTATGGCTACACCTTC; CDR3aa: CASSTGTGAYGYTF
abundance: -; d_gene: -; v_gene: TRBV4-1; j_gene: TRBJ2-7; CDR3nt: TGCGCCAGCAGCCTACCGGATCGCGAGCAGTACTTC; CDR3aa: CASSLPDREQYF
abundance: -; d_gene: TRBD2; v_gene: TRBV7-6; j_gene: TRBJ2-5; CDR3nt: TGTGCCAGCAGCCCCCGGGAGGGTCGGGGAGAGACCCAGTACTTC; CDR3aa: CASSPREGRGETQYF
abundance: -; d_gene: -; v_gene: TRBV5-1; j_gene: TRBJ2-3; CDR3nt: TGCGCCAGCAGCCACAACCGGGTAGATACGCAGTATTTT; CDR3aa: CASSHNRVDTQYF
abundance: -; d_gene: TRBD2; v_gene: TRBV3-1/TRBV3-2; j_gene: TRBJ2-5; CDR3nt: TGTGCCAGCAGCCGCGCGGGGGGAGGGGGAGAGACCCAGTACTTC; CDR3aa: CASSRAGGGGETQYF
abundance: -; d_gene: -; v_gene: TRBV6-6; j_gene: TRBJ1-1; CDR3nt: TGTGCCAGCGGACAGAACACTGAAGCTTTCTTT; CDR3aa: CASGQNTEAFF
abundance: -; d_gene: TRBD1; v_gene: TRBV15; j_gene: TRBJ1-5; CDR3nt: TGTGCCACCAGCAGAGGCGGGACAGGGTCGGAGAGGAATCAGCCCCAGCATTTT; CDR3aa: CATSRGGTGSERNQPQHF
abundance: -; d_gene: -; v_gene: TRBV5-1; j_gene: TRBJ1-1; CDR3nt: TGCGCCAGCAGCTTGGGAATCGGCGACCAGGGAACTGAAGCTTTCTTT; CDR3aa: CASSLGIGDQGTEAFF
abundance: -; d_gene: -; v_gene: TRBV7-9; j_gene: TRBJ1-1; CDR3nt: TGTGCCAGCATGGGGGGTACAGGGAAAGGGACTGAAGCTTTCTTT; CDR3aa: CASMGGTGKGTEAFF